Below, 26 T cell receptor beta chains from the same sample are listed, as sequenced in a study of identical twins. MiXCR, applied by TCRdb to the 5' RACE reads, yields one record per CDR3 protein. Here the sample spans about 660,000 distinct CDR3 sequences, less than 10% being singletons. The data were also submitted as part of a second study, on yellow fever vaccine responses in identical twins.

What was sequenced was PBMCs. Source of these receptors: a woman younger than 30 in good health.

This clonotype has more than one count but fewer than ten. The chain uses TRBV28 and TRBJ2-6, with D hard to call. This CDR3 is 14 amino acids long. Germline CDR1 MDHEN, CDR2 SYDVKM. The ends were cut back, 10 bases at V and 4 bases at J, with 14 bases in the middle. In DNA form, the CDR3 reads TGTGCCACCTCGAACCTCGGAGGGGCCAACGTCCTGACTTTC. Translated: CATSNLGGANVLTF.

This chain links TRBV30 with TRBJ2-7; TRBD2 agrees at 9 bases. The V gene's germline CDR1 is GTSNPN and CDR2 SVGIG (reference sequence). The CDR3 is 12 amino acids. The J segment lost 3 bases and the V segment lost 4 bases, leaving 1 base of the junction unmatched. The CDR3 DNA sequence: TGTGCCTGGACTAGCGGGGTCTACGAGCAGTACTTC. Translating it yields CAWTSGVYEQYF.

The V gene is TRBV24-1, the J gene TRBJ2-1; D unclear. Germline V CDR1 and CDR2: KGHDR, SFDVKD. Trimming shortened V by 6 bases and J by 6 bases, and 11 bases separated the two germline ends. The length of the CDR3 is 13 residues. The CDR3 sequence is CATSTRNGNEQFF. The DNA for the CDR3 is TGTGCCACCAGTACCAGAAATGGCAATGAGCAGTTCTTC.

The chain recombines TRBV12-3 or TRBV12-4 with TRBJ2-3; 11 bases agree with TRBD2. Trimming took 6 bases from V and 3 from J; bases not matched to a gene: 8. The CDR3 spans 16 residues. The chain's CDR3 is CASSPSIAGGTDTQYF. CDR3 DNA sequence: TGTGCCAGCAGCCCCTCGATAGCGGGAGGGACAGATACGCAGTATTTT.

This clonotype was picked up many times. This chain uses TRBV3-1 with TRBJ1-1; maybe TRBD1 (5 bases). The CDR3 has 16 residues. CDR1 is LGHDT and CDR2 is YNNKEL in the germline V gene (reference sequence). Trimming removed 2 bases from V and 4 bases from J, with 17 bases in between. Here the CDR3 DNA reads TGTGCCAGCAGCCAAACCGGGACTCCGGCGGCCACTGAAGCTTTCTTT. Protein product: CASSQTGTPAATEAFF.

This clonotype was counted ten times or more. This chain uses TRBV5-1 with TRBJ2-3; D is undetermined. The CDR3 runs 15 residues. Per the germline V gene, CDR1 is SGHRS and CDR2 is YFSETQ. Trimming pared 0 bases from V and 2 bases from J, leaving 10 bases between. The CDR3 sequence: CASSLEGLPTDTQYF. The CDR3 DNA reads TGCGCCAGCAGCTTGGAAGGTCTCCCCACAGATACGCAGTATTTT.

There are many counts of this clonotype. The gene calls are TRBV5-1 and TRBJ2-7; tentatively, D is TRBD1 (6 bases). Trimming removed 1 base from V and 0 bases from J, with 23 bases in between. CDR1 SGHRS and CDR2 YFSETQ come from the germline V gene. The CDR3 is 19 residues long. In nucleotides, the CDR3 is TGCGCCAGCAGCTTGAACGAGAACCCCGGGACACCAATCTCCTACGAGCAGTACTTC. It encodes CASSLNENPGTPISYEQYF.

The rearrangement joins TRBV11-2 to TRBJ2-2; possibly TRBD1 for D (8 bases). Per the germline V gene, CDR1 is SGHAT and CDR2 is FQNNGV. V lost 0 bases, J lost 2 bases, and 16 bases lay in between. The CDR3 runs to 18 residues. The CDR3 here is CASSLDRGLAANTGELFF. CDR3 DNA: TGTGCCAGCAGCTTAGACAGGGGGCTAGCGGCAAACACCGGGGAGCTGTTTTTT. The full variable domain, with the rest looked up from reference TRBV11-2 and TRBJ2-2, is EAGVAQSPRYKIIEKRQSVAFWCNPISGHATLYWYQQILGQGPKLLIQFQNNGVVDDSQLPKDRFSAERLKGVDSTLKIQPAKLEDSAVYLCASSLDRGLAANTGELFFGEGSRLTVL.

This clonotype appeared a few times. CDR3 in DNA: TGTGCCTGGATACTGACAAACTCCTACAATGAGCAGTTCTTC. This sequence encodes CAWILTNSYNEQFF. J is TRBJ2-1 and V is TRBV30; D is ambiguous. Between the trimmed V and J ends, which lost 4 bases and 0 bases, there was a span of 10 bases. The germline CDR1 and CDR2 sequences are GTSNPN and SVGIG (reference sequence). The CDR3 contains 14 residues.

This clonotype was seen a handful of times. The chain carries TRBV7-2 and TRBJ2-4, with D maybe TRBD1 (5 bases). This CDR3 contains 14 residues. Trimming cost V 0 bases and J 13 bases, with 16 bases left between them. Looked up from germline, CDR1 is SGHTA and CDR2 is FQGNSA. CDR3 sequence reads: CASSLAVGQGSQYF. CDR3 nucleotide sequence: TGTGCCAGCAGCTTAGCGGTGGGGCAGGGATCCCAGTACTTC.

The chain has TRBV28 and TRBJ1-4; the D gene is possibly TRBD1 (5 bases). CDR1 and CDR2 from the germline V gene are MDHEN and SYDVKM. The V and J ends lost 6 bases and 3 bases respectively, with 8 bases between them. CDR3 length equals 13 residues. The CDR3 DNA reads TGTGCCAGCAGGGGGGGTCCTAATGAAAAACTGTTTTTT. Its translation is CASRGGPNEKLFF.

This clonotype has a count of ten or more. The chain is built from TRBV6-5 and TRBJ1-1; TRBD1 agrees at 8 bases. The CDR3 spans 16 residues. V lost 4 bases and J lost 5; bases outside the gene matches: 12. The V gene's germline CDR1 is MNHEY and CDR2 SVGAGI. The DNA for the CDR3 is TGTGCCAGCAGTTTACTAGGACAGGGATTTAGGACTGAAGCTTTCTTT. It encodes CASSLLGQGFRTEAFF.

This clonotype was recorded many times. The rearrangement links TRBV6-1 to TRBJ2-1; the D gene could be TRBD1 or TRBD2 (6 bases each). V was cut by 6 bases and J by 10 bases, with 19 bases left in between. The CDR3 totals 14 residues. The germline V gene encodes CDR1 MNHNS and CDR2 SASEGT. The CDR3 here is CASSPGGAKGEQFF. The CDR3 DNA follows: TGTGCCAGCAGCCCCGGGGGCGCAAAGGGCGAGCAGTTCTTC.

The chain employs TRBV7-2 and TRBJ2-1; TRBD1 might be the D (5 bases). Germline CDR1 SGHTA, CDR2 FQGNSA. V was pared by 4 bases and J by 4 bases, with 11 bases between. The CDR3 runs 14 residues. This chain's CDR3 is CASSSGHPYNEQFF. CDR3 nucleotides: TGTGCCAGCAGCTCCGGACATCCTTACAATGAGCAGTTCTTC.

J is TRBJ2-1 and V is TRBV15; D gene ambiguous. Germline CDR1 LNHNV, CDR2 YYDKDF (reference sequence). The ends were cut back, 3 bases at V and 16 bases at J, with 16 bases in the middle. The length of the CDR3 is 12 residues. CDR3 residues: CATSSSVLYTFF. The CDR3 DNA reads TGTGCCACCAGCAGTTCTGTCCTATACACCTTCTTC.

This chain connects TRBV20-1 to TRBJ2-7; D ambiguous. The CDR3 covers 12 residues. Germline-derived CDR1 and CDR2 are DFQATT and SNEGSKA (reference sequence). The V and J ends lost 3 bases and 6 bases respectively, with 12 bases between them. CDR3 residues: CSARMMVGEQYF. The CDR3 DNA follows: TGCAGTGCTAGGATGATGGTGGGCGAGCAGTACTTC.

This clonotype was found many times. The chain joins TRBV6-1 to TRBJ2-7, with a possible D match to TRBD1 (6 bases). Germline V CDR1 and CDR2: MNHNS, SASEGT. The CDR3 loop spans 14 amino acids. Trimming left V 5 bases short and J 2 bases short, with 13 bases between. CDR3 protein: CASSPLQGTYEQYF. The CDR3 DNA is TGTGCCAGCAGTCCACTACAGGGAACCTACGAGCAGTACTTC.

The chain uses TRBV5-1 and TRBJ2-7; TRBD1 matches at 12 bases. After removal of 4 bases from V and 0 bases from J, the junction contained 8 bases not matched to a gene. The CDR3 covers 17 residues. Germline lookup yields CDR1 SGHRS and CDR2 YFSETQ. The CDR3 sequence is CASSVGTGGGSSYEQYF. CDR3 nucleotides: TGCGCCAGCAGCGTCGGGACAGGGGGCGGTAGCTCCTACGAGCAGTACTTC.

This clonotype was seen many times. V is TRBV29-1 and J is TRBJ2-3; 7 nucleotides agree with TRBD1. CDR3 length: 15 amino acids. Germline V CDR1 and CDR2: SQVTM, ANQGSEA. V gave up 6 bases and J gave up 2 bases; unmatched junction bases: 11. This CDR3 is CSVLGEQGTTDTQYF. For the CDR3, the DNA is TGCAGCGTCCTGGGGGAACAGGGGACCACAGATACGCAGTATTTT.

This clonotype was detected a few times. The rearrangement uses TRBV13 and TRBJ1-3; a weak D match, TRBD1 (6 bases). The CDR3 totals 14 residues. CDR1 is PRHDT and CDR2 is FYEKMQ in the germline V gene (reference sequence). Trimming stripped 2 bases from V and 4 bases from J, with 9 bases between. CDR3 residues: CASSLSGDGNTIYF. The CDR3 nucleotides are TGTGCCAGCAGCTTATCAGGGGACGGAAACACCATATATTTT.

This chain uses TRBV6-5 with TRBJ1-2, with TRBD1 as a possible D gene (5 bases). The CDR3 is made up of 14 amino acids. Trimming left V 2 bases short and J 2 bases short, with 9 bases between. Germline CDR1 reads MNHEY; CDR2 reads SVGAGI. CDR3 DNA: TGTGCCAGCAGTTACCGGGACGGGAACTATGGCTACACCTTC. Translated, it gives CASSYRDGNYGYTF.

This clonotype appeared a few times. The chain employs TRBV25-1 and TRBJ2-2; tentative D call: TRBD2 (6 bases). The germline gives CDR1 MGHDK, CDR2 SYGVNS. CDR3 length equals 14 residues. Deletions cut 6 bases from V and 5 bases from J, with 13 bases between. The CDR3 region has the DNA TGTGCCAGCAGGGGGGTTGGAGGGACCGGGGAGCTGTTTTTT. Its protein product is CASRGVGGTGELFF.

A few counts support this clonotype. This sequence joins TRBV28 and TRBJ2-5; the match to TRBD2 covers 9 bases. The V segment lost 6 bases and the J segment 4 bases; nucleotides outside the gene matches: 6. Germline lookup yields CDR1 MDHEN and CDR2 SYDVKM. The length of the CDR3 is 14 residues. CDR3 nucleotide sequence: TGTGCCAGCAGCCCCGGACTAGCGACAGAGACCCAGTACTTC. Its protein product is CASSPGLATETQYF.

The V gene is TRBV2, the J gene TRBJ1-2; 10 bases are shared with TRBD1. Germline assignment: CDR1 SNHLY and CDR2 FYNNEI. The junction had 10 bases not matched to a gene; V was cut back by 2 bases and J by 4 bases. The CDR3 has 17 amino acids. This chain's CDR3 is CASSERGTGALGYGYTF. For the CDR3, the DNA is TGTGCCAGCAGTGAACGGGGGACAGGGGCCCTTGGCTATGGCTACACCTTC.

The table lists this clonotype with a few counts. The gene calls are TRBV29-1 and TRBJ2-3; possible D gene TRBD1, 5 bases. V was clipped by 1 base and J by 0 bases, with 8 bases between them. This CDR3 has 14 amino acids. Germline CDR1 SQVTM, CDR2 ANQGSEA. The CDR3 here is CSVEGTLSTDTQYF. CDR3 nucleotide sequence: TGCAGCGTTGAAGGGACACTCAGCACAGATACGCAGTATTTT.

DNA of the CDR3: TGTGCCAGCAGTTTAGGGAGTCGCGGTAACACCGGGGAGCTGTTTTTT. This sequence encodes CASSLGSRGNTGELFF. V and J are TRBV27 and TRBJ2-2, with a weak D call TRBD2 (5 bases). Trimming took off 2 bases at V and 2 bases at J, with 12 bases between the two ends. CDR1 is MNHEY and CDR2 is SMNVEV in the germline V gene (reference sequence). The CDR3 has 16 amino acids.